The clone carrying this T cell receptor beta chain was seen once. This CDR3 comprises 14 residues. Germline CDR1 reads SGHTA; CDR2 reads FQGNSA. V was shortened by 6 bases and J by 5 bases, with 13 bases between the two germline ends. These data originate in a study of long-term antiretroviral therapy in people with HIV. This was the immunoSEQ v3.0 assay at survey level. The assay was immunoSEQ multiplex PCR, and TCRdb's table has in-frame clones only and misses some. This sample has over 25,000 clones, with approximately 96% found just once. The receptor comes from a man aged 30-40 years with HIV. Source: unsorted PBMCs, taken 6.6 years after starting antiretroviral therapy. The genes are TRBV7-2 and TRBJ2-2; a weak D match, TRBD2 (5 bases). The CDR3 sequence is CASRPLAGTGELFF. Written as DNA, the CDR3 is TGTGCCAGCAGGCCTCTAGCCGGGACCGGGGAGCTGTTTTTT.